The 8 T cell receptor beta chains listed next were all sequenced from one sample in a study of CD8+CD57+ T cells in acquired aplastic anemia. Genomic DNA, the template, was used for profiling of the TCR beta VDJ and CDR3. TCRdb redid the calling of the reads with MiXCR, one entry per CDR3 protein. The sample has under 150,000 distinct CDR3 sequences, around two fifths seen once. Specimen: sorted CD4+, CD8+, or CD8+CD57+ T cells (not recorded which) from PBMCs. Receptors originate from a human donor in good health, serving as a control.

There are a few counts of this clonotype. The chain uses TRBV3-1 and TRBJ1-6; 7 bases align to TRBD1. Germline CDR1 LGHDT, CDR2 YNNKEL (reference sequence). V lost 2 bases, J lost 6 bases, and 10 bases stayed unmatched. This CDR3 spans 17 amino acids. The CDR3 DNA follows: TGTGCCAGCAGCCAACTCCCCCGACAGGGTGGTAATTCACCCCTCCACTTT. It codes for CASSQLPRQGGNSPLHF.

The CDR3 region is CASSEDRGNTEAFF. As DNA, the CDR3 is TGTGCCAGCAGTGAGGACAGGGGGAACACTGAAGCTTTCTTT. The chain recombines TRBV6-4 with TRBJ1-1, with TRBD1 identical over 9 bases. The CDR3 consists of 14 residues. Germline loops: CDR1 MRHNA, CDR2 SNTAGT. The V segment lost 3 bases and the J segment 1 base; nucleotides outside the gene matches: 0.

The chain links TRBV5-4 to TRBJ2-1; TRBD2 might be the D (6 bases). Trimming cost V 4 bases and J 9 bases, with 14 bases left between them. The CDR3 spans 13 residues. Germline V gives CDR1 SGHNT, CDR2 YYREEE (reference sequence). The chain's CDR3 is CASSQGGVSEQFF. The CDR3 DNA reads TGTGCCAGCAGCCAAGGCGGGGTCAGTGAGCAGTTCTTC.

This clonotype was observed at least ten times. The chain carries TRBV10-2 and TRBJ1-2; D may be TRBD1 (6 bases). Germline V gives CDR1 WSHSY, CDR2 SAAADI. Trimming cost V 7 bases and J 7 bases, with 10 bases left between them. This CDR3 is 11 amino acids long. Written as DNA, the CDR3 is TGCGCCAGCACTGGGGGCGGTGGCTACACCTTC. Translation: CASTGGGGYTF.

This clonotype occurred many times. The gene calls are TRBV18 and TRBJ2-5, with TRBD1 matching 7 bases. The V gene's germline CDR1 is KGHSH and CDR2 LQKENI. CDR3 size: 15 residues. V shed 3 bases and J 4 bases; nucleotides not matched to a gene: 8. The CDR3 bases are TGTGCCAGCTCACCTCTGACAGGGATGGTAGAGACCCAGTACTTC. Translating it yields CASSPLTGMVETQYF.

This clonotype was counted at least ten times. The gene calls are TRBV9 and TRBJ2-3, with unresolved D. Germline V lookup: CDR1 SGDLS, CDR2 YYNGEE. This CDR3 contains 14 residues. V lost 2 bases and J lost 4, with 11 bases in between. The CDR3 reads CASSVGSSPDTQYF. In DNA, the CDR3 is TGTGCCAGCAGCGTGGGCTCTTCCCCAGATACGCAGTATTTT. The complete variable domain, with remaining parts taken from reference TRBV9 and TRBJ2-3, reads DSGVTQTPKHLITATGQRVTLRCSPRSGDLSVYWYQQSLDQGLQFLIQYYNGEERAKGNILERFSAQQFPDLHSELNLSSLELGDSALYFCASSVGSSPDTQYFGPGTRLTVL.

This clonotype was counted many times. The chain is built from TRBV4-2 and TRBJ1-4; D remains unclear. The CDR3 runs 12 residues. Trimming removed 4 bases at V and 8 bases at J, with 8 bases between. Per the germline V gene, CDR1 is LGHNA and CDR2 is YNFKEQ. The CDR3: CASSPDWEKLFF. As DNA, the CDR3 is TGTGCCAGCAGCCCGGATTGGGAAAAACTGTTTTTT.

The sample holds many counts of this clonotype. The chain links TRBV24-1 to TRBJ1-2; D gene unclear. The CDR3 is made up of 13 amino acids. Germline values: CDR1 KGHDR, CDR2 SFDVKD. Trimming pared 1 base from V and 8 bases from J, leaving 10 bases between. CDR3 DNA sequence: TGTGCCACCAGTGATTTTAGCGGTGGAGGCTACACCTTC. Translation: CATSDFSGGGYTF.